Reported below is one TCR beta chain. Its target is unknown. These data belong to a study of CD4 T cells in relation to SARS-CoV-2 and coronaviruses. The CDR3 runs 13 residues. The V end was cut by 2 bases, the J end by 9 bases, with 11 bases between. CDR1 is SGHNT and CDR2 is YENEEA in the germline V gene. The unexposed donors gave CD4+ T cells in about 2010-2019, prior to COVID-19. Isolation of CD4+ T cells took place after about eleven days in culture. This table comes from immunoSEQ multiplex PCR, and its TCRdb copy is limited to in-frame clones, with some not included. The sample has approximately 27,000 clones; 60% to 85% are singletons.

The J gene is TRBJ2-1, the V gene TRBV11-3; D is possibly TRBD2 (6 bases). Sequencing input: CD4+ T cells from PBMCs, cultured in vitro. The sequence was collected from a human donor in good health. Here the CDR3 reads CASSLLDGGEQFF. The DNA for the CDR3 is TGTGCCAGCAGCTTATTGGACGGGGGTGAGCAGTTCTTC.